This TCR beta chain comes out of a study of blood T cell repertoires in COVID-19. Across the whole study: Samples of COVID-19 (acute and convalescent) were obtained from the United States, Italy and Spain.

Method: immunoSEQ multiplex PCR; TCRdb's copy keeps in-frame clones and lacks some. Counted here are roughly 670,000 clones, 85% to 90% occurring once; the ten biggest clones make up under 0.3%. The CDR3 covers 14 residues. V lost 1 base to trimming and J lost 3 bases; unmatched junction nucleotides: 1. The germline V gene encodes CDR1 LGHDT and CDR2 YNNKEL (reference sequence). Sample: peripheral blood. The origin of this receptor is a woman under 30 with acute or convalescent COVID-19. The chain joins TRBV3-1 (or the pseudogene TRBV3-2) to TRBJ1-2, with TRBD1 matching 8 bases. The CDR3 loop is CASSQGTGHYGYTF. DNA of the CDR3: TGTGCCAGCAGCCAAGGGACAGGGCACTATGGCTACACCTTC.